This TCR beta chain appears in the sequencing data of a study of human T cells and chemical hapten exposure. Turning to the study itself: Alopecia areata, totalis or universalis was found in mostly female patients.

V was pared by 3 bases and J by 10 bases, with 10 bases between. The CDR3 runs 12 residues. Germline CDR1 is MNHEY and CDR2 is SVGEGT. Whole-study findings and limits: Following DPC sensitization, TCRs present above 1 in 1000 frequency showed no change.

A single record per CDR3 protein comes from TCRdb applying MiXCR to the RACE reads. The data contain some 90,000 distinct CDR3 sequences, approximately 10% of them singletons. This clonotype was picked up many times. The antigen remains unidentified. The time point: patch test 3, about 24 weeks after DPC sensitization. Specified treatment: therapeutic diphenylcyclopropenone sensitization with weekly scalp DPC. Blood draws came first, before each patch test. The genes are TRBV6-2 or TRBV6-3 and TRBJ2-1; D may match TRBD1 or TRBD2 (5 bases each). The TCR originated in a young woman with alopecia areata. Some clones in this sample may be carry-over from other donors' samples. The sample consisted of whole blood, taken in connection with sensitization to the hapten diphenylcyclopropenone (DPC). For the CDR3, the DNA is TGTGCCAGCAGTTATGGGGGTAACGAGCAGTTCTTC. Translation: CASSYGGNEQFF.